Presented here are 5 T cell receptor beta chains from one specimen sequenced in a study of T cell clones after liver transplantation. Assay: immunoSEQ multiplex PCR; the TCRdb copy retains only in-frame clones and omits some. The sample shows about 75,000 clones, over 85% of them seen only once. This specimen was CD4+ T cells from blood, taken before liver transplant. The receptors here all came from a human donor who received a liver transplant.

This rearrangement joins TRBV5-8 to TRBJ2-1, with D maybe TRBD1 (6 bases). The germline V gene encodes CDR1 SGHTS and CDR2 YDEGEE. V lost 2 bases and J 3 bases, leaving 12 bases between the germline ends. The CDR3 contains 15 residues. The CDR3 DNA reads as TGTGCCAGCAGCTTAAGACAGGCCCTCTACAATGAGCAGTTCTTC. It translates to CASSLRQALYNEQFF.

The DNA for the CDR3 is TGTGCCAGCAGCTCAAACAGGGGAGACTATGGCTACACCTTC. This encodes CASSSNRGDYGYTF. V and J are TRBV7-9 and TRBJ1-2, with 7 bases identical to TRBD1. Germline CDR1 is SEHNR and CDR2 is FQNEAQ (reference sequence). V was pared by 4 bases and J by 3 bases, with 5 bases of the junction left unmatched. This CDR3 comprises 14 residues.

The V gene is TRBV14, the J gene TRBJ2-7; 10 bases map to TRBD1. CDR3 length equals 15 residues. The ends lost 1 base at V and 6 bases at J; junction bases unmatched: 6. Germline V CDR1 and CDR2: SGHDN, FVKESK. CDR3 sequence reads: CASSQATGGLPEQYF. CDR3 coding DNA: TGTGCCAGCAGCCAAGCGACAGGGGGCCTCCCCGAGCAGTACTTC.

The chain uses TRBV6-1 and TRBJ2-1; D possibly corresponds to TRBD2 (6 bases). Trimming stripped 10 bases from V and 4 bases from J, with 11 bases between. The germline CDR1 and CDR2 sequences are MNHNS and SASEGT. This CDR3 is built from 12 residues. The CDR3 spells CATEGGYNEQFF. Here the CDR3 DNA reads TGTGCCACCGAGGGAGGTTACAATGAGCAGTTCTTC.

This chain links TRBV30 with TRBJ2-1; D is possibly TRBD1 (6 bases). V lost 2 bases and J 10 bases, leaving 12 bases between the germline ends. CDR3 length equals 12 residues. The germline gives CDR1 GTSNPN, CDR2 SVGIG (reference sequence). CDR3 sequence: CAWSPQGLEQFF. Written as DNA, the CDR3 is TGTGCCTGGAGTCCACAGGGCCTGGAGCAGTTCTTC.